The present TCR beta chain was sequenced within a study of type 1 regulatory T cells. This clonotype turned up a few times. Each CDR3 protein is one row after TCRdb ran MiXCR on the reads. The sample gives around 88,000 distinct CDR3 sequences, about a third of which show up once; less than 2.5% is in the top ten. Germline V gives CDR1 MDHEN, CDR2 SYDVKM. The CDR3 totals 15 residues. V lost 4 bases to trimming and J lost 0 bases, with 7 bases between them. The genes are TRBV28 and TRBJ2-6, with D perhaps TRBD1 (5 bases). The sequencing input was CD4+ T cells, either the whole sample or a sorted fraction (not recorded which). The receptor was derived from a human donor in good health. The CDR3 loop reads CASSSGNSGANVLTF. The CDR3 DNA reads as TGTGCCAGCAGTTCAGGGAACTCTGGGGCCAACGTCCTGACTTTC.